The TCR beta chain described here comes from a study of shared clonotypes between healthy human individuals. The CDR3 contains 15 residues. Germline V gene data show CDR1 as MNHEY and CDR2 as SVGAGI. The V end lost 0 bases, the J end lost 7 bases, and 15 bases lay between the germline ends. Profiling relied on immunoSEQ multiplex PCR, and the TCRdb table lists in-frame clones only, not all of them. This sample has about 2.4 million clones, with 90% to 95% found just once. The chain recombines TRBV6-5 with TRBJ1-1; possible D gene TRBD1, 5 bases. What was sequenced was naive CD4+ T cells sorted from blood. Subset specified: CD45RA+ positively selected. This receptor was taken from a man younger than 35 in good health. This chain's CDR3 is CASSYSGVTLGEAFF. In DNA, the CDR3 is TGTGCCAGCAGTTACTCAGGGGTCACACTCGGTGAAGCTTTCTTT.